The 3 T cell receptor beta chains listed next were all sequenced from one sample in a study of shared clonotypes between healthy human individuals. Profiled with immunoSEQ multiplex PCR; TCRdb holds only in-frame clones, not every one. The repertoire has 950,000 to 1,200,000 clones, 70% to 85% of them found once; the top ten carry approximately 0.9%. Source material: memory CD4+ T cells from PBMCs. Regarding subset: CD45RA-negative fraction. The receptors come from a man aged 18 to 29 in good health. Some clones in this sample may be carry-over from other donors' samples.

This clone was seen once. The chain recombines TRBV6-1 with TRBJ2-5; 13 bases fit TRBD2. Germline CDR1 and CDR2: MNHNS and SASEGT. The CDR3 has 14 amino acids. The trim removed 10 bases at V and 2 bases at J, leaving 4 bases unmatched. Here the CDR3 DNA reads TGTGCCACACAACTAGCGGGAGGGCAAGAGACCCAGTACTTC. It encodes CATQLAGGQETQYF.

The V call is TRBV5-1, the J call TRBJ1-5, with 10 bases aligning to TRBD1. This CDR3 region has 15 residues. Trimming took 0 bases from V and 6 from J; bases not matched to a gene: 3. Germline values: CDR1 SGHRS, CDR2 YFSETQ. CDR3 amino acids: CASSLGDRGGQPQHF. The CDR3 nucleotides read TGCGCCAGCAGCTTGGGGGACAGGGGAGGTCAGCCCCAGCATTTT.

The chain links TRBV18 to TRBJ2-1, with D tentatively TRBD1 (6 bases). The length of the CDR3 is 13 residues. V was clipped by 5 bases and J by 5 bases, with 10 bases between them. Germline loops: CDR1 KGHSH, CDR2 LQKENI. This CDR3 reads CASSSDRNNEQFF. The CDR3 DNA follows: TGTGCCAGCTCATCAGACAGGAACAATGAGCAGTTCTTC.